The clone carrying this T cell receptor (beta chain) was recorded a few times. These data originate in a study of T cells in Graves' hyperthyroidism and ophthalmopathy. This CDR3 region has 14 residues. Germline assignment: CDR1 SGDLS and CDR2 YYNGEE. The germline V and J ends were trimmed by 2 bases and 0 bases, with 6 bases remaining between them. RNA transcripts yielded amplified TCR beta CDR3 regions. Carried out on the TCR CDR3, a first-round RT-PCR used the HTBI primer set. TCRdb re-called the multiplex PCR reads through MiXCR, storing one row per CDR3 protein. Among about 420,000 distinct CDR3 sequences, about a sixth were seen once, and the ten largest hold just under 8%.

The rearrangement uses TRBV9 and TRBJ1-3; possible D gene TRBD1, 5 bases. The specimen was blood. This TCR derives from a woman younger than 30 with Graves' hyperthyroidism. CDR3 region: CASSVDSSGNTIYF. DNA for the CDR3: TGTGCCAGCAGCGTTGACAGCTCTGGAAACACCATATATTTT.